These 26 T cell receptor beta chains came from one sample sequenced in a study of long-term antiretroviral therapy in people with HIV. At the survey level, the v3.0 immunoSEQ assay was run. Measured with immunoSEQ multiplex PCR; TCRdb has only the in-frame clones, and not every one. Of over 15,000 clones listed, roughly 95% were seen once; the top ten hold just over 1.4%. The specimen was unsorted PBMCs, collected less than 11 years after starting antiretroviral therapy. The receptor source for this set is a man between 25 and 39 years old with HIV.

The chain uses TRBV2 and TRBJ1-5; D is unresolved. The germline V gene encodes CDR1 SNHLY and CDR2 FYNNEI. CDR3 length equals 18 residues. V lost 1 base to trimming and J lost 7 bases, with 23 bases between them. The CDR3 DNA reads as TGTGCCAGCAGTGAAGGGGGTCTAAATTGGACTCCGGGGCAGCCCCAGCATTTT. Its translation: CASSEGGLNWTPGQPQHF.

V and J are TRBV11-2 and TRBJ1-2; D unclear. Germline V gene lookup returns CDR1 SGHAT and CDR2 FQNNGV. V was shortened by 1 base and J by 2 bases, with 8 bases between the two germline ends. The CDR3 totals 14 residues. The CDR3 DNA is TGTGCCAGCAGCTTAGGGGGAGGGAACTATGGCTACACCTTC. Translation gives CASSLGGGNYGYTF.

This clone appeared a single time. The genes are TRBV7-2 and TRBJ1-2; D may be TRBD1 (6 bases). Trimming took 5 bases from V and 6 from J, leaving 10 bases between them. Per germline, CDR1 SGHTA and CDR2 FQGNSA. This CDR3 contains 12 residues. The CDR3 reads CASSTYRDGYTF. CDR3 coding DNA: TGTGCCAGCAGCACATACAGGGATGGCTACACCTTC.

The chain links TRBV6-1 to TRBJ1-6, with D possibly matching TRBD1 (5 bases). The CDR3 contains 15 residues. V shed 4 bases and J shed 2 bases, with 9 bases lying between them. Germline assignment: CDR1 MNHNS and CDR2 SASEGT. The CDR3 nucleotides read TGTGCCAGCAGTGTTTCAGGGACCTATAATTCACCCCTCCACTTT. Translation: CASSVSGTYNSPLHF.

V and J are TRBV5-8 and TRBJ2-3; the D gene is possibly TRBD2 (6 bases). Between the trimmed V and J ends, which lost 1 base and 6 bases, there was a span of 6 bases. CDR1 SGHTS and CDR2 YDEGEE come from the germline V gene. CDR3 length equals 12 residues. CDR3 sequence reads: CASSLLADTQYF. CDR3 bases: TGTGCCAGCAGCTTGCTAGCGGATACGCAGTATTTT.

Only one count was recorded for this clone. V is TRBV19 and J is TRBJ1-5; D not certain. The CDR3 is 12 amino acids. V shed 9 bases and J shed 5 bases, with 11 bases lying between them. Per germline, CDR1 LNHDA and CDR2 SQIVND (reference sequence). The CDR3 loop is CASSGSYQPQHF. In DNA form, the CDR3 reads TGTGCCAGCTCGGGGTCCTATCAGCCCCAGCATTTT.

CDR3 nucleotides: TGCAGCGCGCTGGTCGGACAGAACACCGGGGAGCTGTTTTTT. Translation: CSALVGQNTGELFF. The chain combines TRBV29-1 with TRBJ2-2; possible D gene TRBD1, 5 bases. Germline V gene data show CDR1 as SQVTM and CDR2 as ANQGSEA. CDR3 length equals 14 residues. Trimming stripped 7 bases from V and 1 base from J, with 13 bases between.

V is TRBV5-1 and J is TRBJ2-5, with TRBD2 as a possible D gene (6 bases). V lost 5 bases, J lost 3 bases, and 14 bases lay in between. Per the germline V gene, CDR1 is SGHRS and CDR2 is YFSETQ. The CDR3 has 14 residues. In DNA form, the CDR3 reads TGCGCCAGCAGATCTATCCCGGGGGAAGAGACCCAGTACTTC. Protein product: CASRSIPGEETQYF.

This chain joins TRBV13 and TRBJ2-3; D is unresolved. V was clipped by 5 bases and J by 1 base, with 13 bases between them. The CDR3 totals 15 residues. The germline gives CDR1 PRHDT, CDR2 FYEKMQ (reference sequence). CDR3 sequence: CASSVSLLGTDTQYF. CDR3 sequence (DNA): TGTGCCAGCAGCGTTAGCCTTCTCGGCACAGATACGCAGTATTTT.

The chain joins TRBV6-1 to TRBJ1-5; D is unresolved. The length of the CDR3 is 13 residues. Germline CDR1 MNHNS, CDR2 SASEGT. V was cut by 3 bases and J by 7 bases, with 10 bases left in between. In DNA form, the CDR3 reads TGTGCCAGCAGTGAGTCAACCTTGCAGCCCCAGCATTTT. It codes for CASSESTLQPQHF.

This chain joins TRBV6-5 and TRBJ2-2; 8 positions agree with TRBD1. CDR1 and CDR2 (germline): MNHEY, SVGAGI. Trimming took 0 bases from V and 5 from J; bases not matched to a gene: 5. This CDR3 has 16 residues. The CDR3 nucleotides read TGTGCCAGCAGTTACTCGATGGACAGGGCTACCGGGGAGCTGTTTTTT. Its translation is CASSYSMDRATGELFF.

The rearrangement uses TRBV10-1 and TRBJ2-2, with D hard to call. The germline V gene has CDR1 WNHNN and CDR2 SYGVQD (reference sequence). The V end was cut by 4 bases, the J end by 1 base, with 4 bases between. The CDR3 has 13 amino acids. The CDR3 coding sequence is TGCGCCAGCAGTGGGGGGAACACCGGGGAGCTGTTTTTT. Protein product: CASSGGNTGELFF.

The chain has TRBV7-2 and TRBJ2-3; perhaps TRBD2 as D (6 bases). The V gene's germline CDR1 is SGHTA and CDR2 FQGNSA. The V end was cut by 3 bases, the J end by 4 bases, with 11 bases between. This CDR3 has 14 residues. CDR3 region: CASSLEGRSDTQYF. CDR3 DNA sequence: TGTGCCAGCAGCTTGGAGGGCCGCTCAGATACGCAGTATTTT.

CDR3 region: CASSSRGSNEKLFF. The CDR3 DNA reads as TGTGCCAGCAGTTCAAGGGGCTCTAATGAAAAACTGTTTTTT. V gene TRBV6-5 combines with J gene TRBJ1-4, with TRBD1 as a possible D gene (5 bases). Germline CDR1 and CDR2: MNHEY and SVGAGI. Trimming stripped 4 bases from V and 3 bases from J, with 9 bases between. The CDR3 consists of 14 residues.

The J gene is TRBJ2-7, the V gene TRBV6-5; no clear D. The CDR3 is 11 residues long. The germline V and J ends were trimmed by 0 bases and 7 bases, with 4 bases remaining between them. Germline V gene data show CDR1 as MNHEY and CDR2 as SVGAGI. The CDR3 sequence is CASSYSGEQYF. The CDR3 DNA reads TGTGCCAGCAGTTACTCAGGGGAGCAGTACTTC.

The rearrangement joins TRBV7-3 to TRBJ1-2, with 10 positions matching TRBD1. Germline V gives CDR1 SGHTA, CDR2 FQGTGA. V shed 5 bases and J 5 bases; nucleotides not matched to a gene: 8. CDR3 length equals 15 residues. CDR3 sequence reads: CASSLTGTGAYGYTF. The CDR3 region has the DNA TGTGCCAGCAGCCTTACCGGGACAGGGGCATATGGCTACACCTTC.

J is TRBJ2-1 and V is TRBV18; no firm D call. CDR1 is KGHSH, CDR2 LQKENI, per germline. This CDR3 spans 12 amino acids. The V end lost 0 bases, the J end lost 4 bases, and 1 base lay between the germline ends. The CDR3 loop is CASSPPYNEQFF. The CDR3 coding sequence is TGTGCCAGCTCACCACCATACAATGAGCAGTTCTTC.

CDR3 sequence (DNA): TGTGCCAGCAGCGTTTCCTTCGGGACAAGCGGAAACACCATATATTTT. Translated, it gives CASSVSFGTSGNTIYF. The chain combines TRBV9 with TRBJ1-3, with D possibly matching TRBD1 (6 bases). In germline, CDR1 is SGDLS, CDR2 YYNGEE. The CDR3 has 16 amino acids. V was clipped by 2 bases and J by 4 bases, with 16 bases between them.

V usage is TRBV6-1 and J usage is TRBJ2-7, with D uncertain. Germline V CDR1 and CDR2: MNHNS, SASEGT. The CDR3 is 15 amino acids. V was trimmed by 2 bases and J by 0 bases, leaving 11 bases between them. CDR3 in amino acids: CASSEMLGNSYEQYF. In DNA form, the CDR3 reads TGTGCCAGCAGTGAAATGCTAGGGAACTCCTACGAGCAGTACTTC.

The V gene is TRBV6-1, the J gene TRBJ2-1; D not certain. In germline, CDR1 is MNHNS, CDR2 SASEGT. The CDR3 extends over 13 amino acids. The V and J ends lost 0 bases and 7 bases respectively, with 7 bases between them. In nucleotides, the CDR3 is TGTGCCAGCAGTGAAGCGCTTCAGAATGAGCAGTTCTTC. This translates into CASSEALQNEQFF.

The rearrangement uses TRBV9 and TRBJ1-2, with D unresolved. The V end was cut by 9 bases, the J end by 3 bases, with 15 bases between. Looked up from germline, CDR1 is SGDLS and CDR2 is YYNGEE. The CDR3 loop spans 13 amino acids. CDR3 in amino acids: CATWVAVDYGYTF. The CDR3 DNA reads as TGTGCCACGTGGGTCGCTGTCGACTATGGCTACACCTTC. The variable domain in full, completed from reference TRBV9 and TRBJ1-2, reads DSGVTQTPKHLITATGQRVTLRCSPRSGDLSVYWYQQSLDQGLQFLIQYYNGEERAKGNILERFSAQQFPDLHSELNLSSLELGDSALYFCATWVAVDYGYTFGSGTRLTVV.

This rearrangement joins TRBV7-8 to TRBJ2-3; 13 bases match TRBD2. Germline CDR1 and CDR2: SGHVS and FQNEAQ. This CDR3 has 20 residues. J gave up 0 bases and V 10 bases, and 19 bases lay outside the gene matches. CDR3 sequence: CATLPLATSGGGPSTDTQYF. In nucleotides, the CDR3 is TGTGCCACCCTACCCCTGGCCACTAGCGGGGGGGGACCTAGCACAGATACGCAGTATTTT.

CDR3 nucleotide sequence: TGTGCCAGCAGCATAAGACAGGGGCAGGACTATGGCTACACCTTC. Protein product: CASSIRQGQDYGYTF. This sequence joins TRBV13 and TRBJ1-2, with 8 bases fitting TRBD1. The junction had 8 bases not matched to a gene; V was cut back by 5 bases and J by 3 bases. This CDR3 comprises 15 residues. Germline V gives CDR1 PRHDT, CDR2 FYEKMQ (reference sequence). The full variable domain, completed using reference TRBV13 and TRBJ1-2, is AAGVIQSPRHLIKEKRETATLKCYPIPRHDTVYWYQQGPGQDPQFLISFYEKMQSDKGSIPDRFSAQQFSDYHSELNMSSLELGDSALYFCASSIRQGQDYGYTFGSGTRLTVV.

The chain couples TRBV7-9 to TRBJ2-1; unclear D gene. V was cut by 10 bases and J by 2 bases, with 6 bases left in between. Germline V gives CDR1 SEHNR, CDR2 FQNEAQ (reference sequence). This CDR3 contains 11 residues. The CDR3 coding sequence is TGTGCCATCCACCCCTACAATGAGCAGTTCTTC. It codes for CAIHPYNEQFF.

The chain employs TRBV19 and TRBJ1-1, with unresolved D. Trimming took 3 bases from V and 6 from J, leaving 17 bases between them. The CDR3 totals 15 residues. Germline V gene data show CDR1 as LNHDA and CDR2 as SQIVND (reference sequence). As DNA, the CDR3 is TGTGCCAGTAGTATTAGGTTTTTGAGCAACGCTGAAGCTTTCTTT. Translating gives CASSIRFLSNAEAFF.

The rearrangement links TRBV7-9 to TRBJ2-5, with D perhaps matching TRBD2 (6 bases). Germline assignment: CDR1 SEHNR and CDR2 FQNEAQ (reference sequence). The V end was cut by 5 bases, the J end by 5 bases, with 18 bases between. This CDR3 region has 15 residues. CDR3 in DNA: TGTGCCAGCAGCCAACCGGAAGGAGGGCGGGAGACCCAGTACTTC. This translates into CASSQPEGGRETQYF.